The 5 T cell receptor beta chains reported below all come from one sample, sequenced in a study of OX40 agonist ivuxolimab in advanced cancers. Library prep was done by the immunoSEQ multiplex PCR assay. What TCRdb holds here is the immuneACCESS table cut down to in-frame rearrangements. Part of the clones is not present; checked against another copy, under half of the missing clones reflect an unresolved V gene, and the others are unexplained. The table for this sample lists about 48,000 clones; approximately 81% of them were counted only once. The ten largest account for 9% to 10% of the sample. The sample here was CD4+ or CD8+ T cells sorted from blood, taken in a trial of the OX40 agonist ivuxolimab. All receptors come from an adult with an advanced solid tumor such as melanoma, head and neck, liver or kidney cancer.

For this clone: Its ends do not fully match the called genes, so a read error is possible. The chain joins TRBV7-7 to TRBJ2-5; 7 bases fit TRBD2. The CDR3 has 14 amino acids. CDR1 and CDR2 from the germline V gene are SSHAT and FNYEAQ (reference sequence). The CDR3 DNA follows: TGTGCTAGCAGCCCTCCGGGACTATGGGAGACCCAGTACTTC. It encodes CASSPPGLWETQYF.

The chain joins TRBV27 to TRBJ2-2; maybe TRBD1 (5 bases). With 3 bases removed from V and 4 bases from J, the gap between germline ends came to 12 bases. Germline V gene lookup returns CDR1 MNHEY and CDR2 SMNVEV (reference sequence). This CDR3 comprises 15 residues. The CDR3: CASSLNQQVTGELFF. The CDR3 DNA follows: TGTGCCAGCAGTTTGAACCAACAGGTCACCGGGGAGCTGTTTTTT.

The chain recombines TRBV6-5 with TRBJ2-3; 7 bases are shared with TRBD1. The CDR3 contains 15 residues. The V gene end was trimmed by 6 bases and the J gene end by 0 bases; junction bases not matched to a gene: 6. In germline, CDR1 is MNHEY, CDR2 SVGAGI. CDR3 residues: CASRPYRGSTDTQYF. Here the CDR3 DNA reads TGTGCCAGCAGACCTTACAGGGGAAGCACAGATACGCAGTATTTT.

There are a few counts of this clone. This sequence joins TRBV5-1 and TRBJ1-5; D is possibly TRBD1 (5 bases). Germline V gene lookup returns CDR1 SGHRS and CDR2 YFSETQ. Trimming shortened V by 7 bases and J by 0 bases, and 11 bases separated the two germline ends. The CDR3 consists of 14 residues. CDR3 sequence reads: CASSGGDSNQPQHF. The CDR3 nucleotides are TGCGCCAGCTCGGGGGGGGATAGCAATCAGCCCCAGCATTTT.

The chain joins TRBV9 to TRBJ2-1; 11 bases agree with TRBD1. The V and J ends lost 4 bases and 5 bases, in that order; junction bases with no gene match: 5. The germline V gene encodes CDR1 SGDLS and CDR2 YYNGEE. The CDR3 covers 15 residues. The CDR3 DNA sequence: TGTGCCAGCAGCTTCCGGGACAGGGGGGACAATGAGCAGTTCTTC. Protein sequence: CASSFRDRGDNEQFF.